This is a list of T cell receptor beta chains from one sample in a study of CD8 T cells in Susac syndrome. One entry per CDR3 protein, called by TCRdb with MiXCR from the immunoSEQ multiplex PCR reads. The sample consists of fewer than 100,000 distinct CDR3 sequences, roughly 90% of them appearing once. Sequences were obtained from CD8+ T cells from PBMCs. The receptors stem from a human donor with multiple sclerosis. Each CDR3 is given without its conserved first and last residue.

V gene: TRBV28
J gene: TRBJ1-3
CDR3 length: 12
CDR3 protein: ASSPPGSGNTIY

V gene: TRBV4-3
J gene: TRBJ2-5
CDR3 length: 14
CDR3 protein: ASSQEYSGYQETQY

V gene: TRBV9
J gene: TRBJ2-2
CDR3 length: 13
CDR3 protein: ASSVARGQTGELF

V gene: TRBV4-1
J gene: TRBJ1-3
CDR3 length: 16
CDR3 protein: ASSHRTGARLSGNTIY

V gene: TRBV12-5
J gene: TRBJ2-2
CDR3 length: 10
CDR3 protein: ASGPGGGELF

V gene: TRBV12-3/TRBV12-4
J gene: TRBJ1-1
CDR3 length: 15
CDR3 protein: ASSSAVEGPRSTEAF

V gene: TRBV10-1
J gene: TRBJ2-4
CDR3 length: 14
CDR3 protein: ASSFPPEAPSSIQY

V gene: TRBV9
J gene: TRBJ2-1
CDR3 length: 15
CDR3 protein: ASSENPDGGIYNEQF

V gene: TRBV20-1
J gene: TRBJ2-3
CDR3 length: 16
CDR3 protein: SAFRLAGGLTSTDTQY

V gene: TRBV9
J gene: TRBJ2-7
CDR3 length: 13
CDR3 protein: ASSREAGTLTEQY

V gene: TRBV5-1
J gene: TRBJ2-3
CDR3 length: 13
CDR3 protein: ASSPGQASTDTQY

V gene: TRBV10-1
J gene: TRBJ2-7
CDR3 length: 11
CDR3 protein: ASSESGTEEQY

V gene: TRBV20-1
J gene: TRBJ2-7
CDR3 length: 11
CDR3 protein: SARAPRGNEQY

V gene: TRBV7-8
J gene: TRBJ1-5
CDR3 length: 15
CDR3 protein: ASSFALGGNSNQPQH

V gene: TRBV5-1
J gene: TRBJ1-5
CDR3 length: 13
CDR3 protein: ASSLVLGAKQPQH

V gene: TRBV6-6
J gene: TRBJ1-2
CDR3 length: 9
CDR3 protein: ASSYGYGYT

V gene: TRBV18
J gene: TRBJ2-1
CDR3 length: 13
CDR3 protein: ASSPLGGWDNEQF

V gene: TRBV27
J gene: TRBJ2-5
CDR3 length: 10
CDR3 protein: ASSQGAGTQY

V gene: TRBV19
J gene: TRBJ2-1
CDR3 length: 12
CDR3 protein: ASSMGQGYNEQF

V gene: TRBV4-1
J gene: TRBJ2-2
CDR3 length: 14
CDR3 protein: ASSQMGNPNTGELF

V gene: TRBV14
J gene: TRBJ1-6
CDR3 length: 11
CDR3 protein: ASRDSLNSPLH

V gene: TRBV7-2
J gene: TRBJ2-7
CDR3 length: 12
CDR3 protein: ASSPGVSSREQY

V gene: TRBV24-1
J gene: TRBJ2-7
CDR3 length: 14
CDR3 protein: ATSAPGQLGSYEQY

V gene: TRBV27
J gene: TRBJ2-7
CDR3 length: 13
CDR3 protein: ASSLYPPGFNEQY

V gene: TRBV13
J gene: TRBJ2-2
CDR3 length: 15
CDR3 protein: ASGSPAGGPDTGELF

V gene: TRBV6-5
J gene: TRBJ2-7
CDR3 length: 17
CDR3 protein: ASSYSIGVAGGPGEEQY

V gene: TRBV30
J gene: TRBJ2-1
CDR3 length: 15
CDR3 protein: AWSRAGGAVGYNEQF

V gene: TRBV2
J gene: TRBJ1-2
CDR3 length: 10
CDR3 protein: ASSEGSYGYT

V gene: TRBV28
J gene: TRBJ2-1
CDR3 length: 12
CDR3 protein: ASSRRQLNDEQF

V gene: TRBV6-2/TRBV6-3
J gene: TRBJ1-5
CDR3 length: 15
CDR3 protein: ASSYSTGQGFFQPQH

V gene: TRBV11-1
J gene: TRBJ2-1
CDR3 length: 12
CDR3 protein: ASSSSGDYNEQF

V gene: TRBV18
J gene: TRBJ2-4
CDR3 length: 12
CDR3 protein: ASSPGLPENIQY

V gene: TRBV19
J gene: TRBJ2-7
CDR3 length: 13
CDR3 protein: ASSIFGGPKYEQY

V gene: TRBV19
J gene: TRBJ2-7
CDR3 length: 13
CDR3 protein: ASSIRAGMKYEQY

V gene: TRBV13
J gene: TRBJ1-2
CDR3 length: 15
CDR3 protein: ASSLSLARGENYGYT

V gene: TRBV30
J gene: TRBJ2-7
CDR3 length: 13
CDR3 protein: AWSDDRGLFYEQY

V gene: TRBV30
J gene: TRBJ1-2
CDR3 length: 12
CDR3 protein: AWSVWGVPYGYT

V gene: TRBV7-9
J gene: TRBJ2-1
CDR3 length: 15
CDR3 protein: ASSLVPLGFSYNEQF

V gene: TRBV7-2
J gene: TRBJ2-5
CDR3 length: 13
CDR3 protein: ASSLERGWQETQY